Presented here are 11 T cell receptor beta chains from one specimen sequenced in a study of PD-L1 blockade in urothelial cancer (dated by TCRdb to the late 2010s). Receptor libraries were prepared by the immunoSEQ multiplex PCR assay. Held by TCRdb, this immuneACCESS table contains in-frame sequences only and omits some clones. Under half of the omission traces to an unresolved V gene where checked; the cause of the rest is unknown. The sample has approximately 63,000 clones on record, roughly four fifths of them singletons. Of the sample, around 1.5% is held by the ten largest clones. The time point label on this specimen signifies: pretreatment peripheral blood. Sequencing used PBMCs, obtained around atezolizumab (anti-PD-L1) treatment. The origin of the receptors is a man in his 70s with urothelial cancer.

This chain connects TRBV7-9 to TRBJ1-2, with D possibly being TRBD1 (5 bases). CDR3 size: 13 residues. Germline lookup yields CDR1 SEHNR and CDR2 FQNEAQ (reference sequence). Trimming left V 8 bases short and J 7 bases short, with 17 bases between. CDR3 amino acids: CASARRAGGGYTF. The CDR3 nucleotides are TGTGCCAGCGCTCGAAGGGCGGGGGGTGGCTACACCTTC.

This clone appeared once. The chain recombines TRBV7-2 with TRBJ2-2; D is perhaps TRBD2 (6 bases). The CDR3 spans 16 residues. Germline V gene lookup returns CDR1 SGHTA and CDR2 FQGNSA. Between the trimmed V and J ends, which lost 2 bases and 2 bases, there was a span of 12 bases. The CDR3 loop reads CASSLSRGINTGELFF. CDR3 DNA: TGTGCCAGCAGCTTAAGTCGGGGGATTAACACCGGGGAGCTGTTTTTT.

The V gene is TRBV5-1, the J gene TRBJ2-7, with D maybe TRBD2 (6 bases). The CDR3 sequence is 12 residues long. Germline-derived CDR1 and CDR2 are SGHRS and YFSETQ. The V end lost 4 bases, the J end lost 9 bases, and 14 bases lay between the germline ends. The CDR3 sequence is CASSPEGRGQYF. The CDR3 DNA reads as TGCGCCAGCAGCCCGGAGGGGCGAGGGCAGTACTTC.

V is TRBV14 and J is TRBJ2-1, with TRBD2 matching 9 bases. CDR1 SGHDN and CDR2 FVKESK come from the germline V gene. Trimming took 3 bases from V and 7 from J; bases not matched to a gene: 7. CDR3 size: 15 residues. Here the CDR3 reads CASSQPGLALNEQFF. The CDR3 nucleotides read TGTGCCAGCAGCCAGCCGGGACTAGCTTTGAATGAGCAGTTCTTC.

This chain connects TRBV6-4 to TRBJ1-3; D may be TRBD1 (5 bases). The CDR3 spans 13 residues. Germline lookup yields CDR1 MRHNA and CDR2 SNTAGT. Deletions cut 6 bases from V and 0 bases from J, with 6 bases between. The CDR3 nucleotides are TGTGCCAGCAGGCAGGGCTCTGGAAACACCATATATTTT. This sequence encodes CASRQGSGNTIYF.

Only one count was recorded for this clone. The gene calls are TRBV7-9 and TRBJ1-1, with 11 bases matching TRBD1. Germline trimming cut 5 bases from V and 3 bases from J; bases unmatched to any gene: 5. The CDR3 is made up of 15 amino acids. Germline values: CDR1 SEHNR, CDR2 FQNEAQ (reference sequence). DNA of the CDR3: TGTGCCAGCAGCCCTGGACAGGGGGCATACACTGAAGCTTTCTTT. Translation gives CASSPGQGAYTEAFF. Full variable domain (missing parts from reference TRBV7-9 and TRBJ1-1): DTGVSQNPRHKITKRGQNVTFRCDPISEHNRLYWYRQTLGQGPEFLTYFQNEAQLEKSRLLSDRFSAERPKGSFSTLEIQRTEQGDSAMYLCASSPGQGAYTEAFFGQGTRLTVV.

The DNA for the CDR3 is TGCGCCAGCAGCCAAGAAGTAGGGGTGAACACCGGGGAGCTGTTTTTT. Its protein product is CASSQEVGVNTGELFF. The genes are TRBV4-3 and TRBJ2-2, with a tentative D call TRBD1 (5 bases). The CDR3 length is 16 residues. Trimming cost V 0 bases and J 1 base, with 9 bases left between them. Germline-derived CDR1 and CDR2 are LGHNA and YSLEER.

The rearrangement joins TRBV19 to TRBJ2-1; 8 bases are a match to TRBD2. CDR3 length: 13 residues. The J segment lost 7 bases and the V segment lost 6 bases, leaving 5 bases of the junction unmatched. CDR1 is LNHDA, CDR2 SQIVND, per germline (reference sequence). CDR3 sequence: CASSALAGNEQFF. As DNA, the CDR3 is TGTGCCAGTAGCGCCTTAGCGGGAAATGAGCAGTTCTTC.

CDR3 nucleotides: TGTGCCAGTAGTTCCCGGACAGGGGGCCTCTATAAACTGTTTTTT. Its translation is CASSSRTGGLYKLFF. The J gene is TRBJ1-4, the V gene TRBV19; 11 bases are shared with TRBD1. This CDR3 contains 15 residues. V lost 5 bases to trimming and J lost 11 bases; unmatched junction nucleotides: 10. CDR1 and CDR2 (germline): LNHDA, SQIVND (reference sequence).

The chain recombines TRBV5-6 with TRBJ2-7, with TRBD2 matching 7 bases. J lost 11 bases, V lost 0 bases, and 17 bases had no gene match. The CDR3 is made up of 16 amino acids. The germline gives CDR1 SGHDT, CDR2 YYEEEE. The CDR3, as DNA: TGTGCCAGCAGCTTGGGAGCGCCGGGACTAACATTCTTGGAGTACTTC. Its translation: CASSLGAPGLTFLEYF.

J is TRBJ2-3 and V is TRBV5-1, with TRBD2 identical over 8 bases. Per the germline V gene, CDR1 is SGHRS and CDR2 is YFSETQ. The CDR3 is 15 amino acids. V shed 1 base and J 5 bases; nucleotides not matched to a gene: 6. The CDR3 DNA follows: TGCGCCAGCAGCTTGAGCGGGAGATCGGGAGATACGCAGTATTTT. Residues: CASSLSGRSGDTQYF. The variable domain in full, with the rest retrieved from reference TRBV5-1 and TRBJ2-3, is KAGVTQTPRYLIKTRGQQVTLSCSPISGHRSVSWYQQTPGQGLQFLFEYFSETQRNKGNFPGRFSGRQFSNSRSEMNVSTLELGDSALYLCASSLSGRSGDTQYFGPGTRLTVL.